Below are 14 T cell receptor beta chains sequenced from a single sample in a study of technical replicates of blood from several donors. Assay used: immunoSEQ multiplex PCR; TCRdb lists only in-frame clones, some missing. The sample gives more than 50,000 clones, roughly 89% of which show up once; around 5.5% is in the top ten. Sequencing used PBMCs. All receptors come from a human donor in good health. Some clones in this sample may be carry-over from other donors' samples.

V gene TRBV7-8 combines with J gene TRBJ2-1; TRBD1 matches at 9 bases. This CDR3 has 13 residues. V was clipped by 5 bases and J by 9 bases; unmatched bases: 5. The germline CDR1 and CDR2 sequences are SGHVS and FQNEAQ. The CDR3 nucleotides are TGTGCCAGCAGCGCGGGGACAGGGCTTGAGCAGTTCTTC. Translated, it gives CASSAGTGLEQFF.

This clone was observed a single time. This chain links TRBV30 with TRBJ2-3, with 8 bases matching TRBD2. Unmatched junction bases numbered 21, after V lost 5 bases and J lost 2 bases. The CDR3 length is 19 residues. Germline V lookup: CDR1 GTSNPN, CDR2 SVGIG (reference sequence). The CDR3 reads CAWLLLAAISVLPTDTQYF. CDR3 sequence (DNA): TGTGCCTGGTTATTACTAGCGGCCATATCAGTACTCCCCACAGATACGCAGTATTTT.

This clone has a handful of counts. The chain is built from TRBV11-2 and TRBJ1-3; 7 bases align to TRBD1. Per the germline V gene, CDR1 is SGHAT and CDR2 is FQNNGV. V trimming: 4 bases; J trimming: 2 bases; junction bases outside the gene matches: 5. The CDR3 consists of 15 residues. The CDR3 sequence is CASSSNRGTGNTIYF. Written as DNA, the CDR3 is TGTGCCAGCAGCTCAAACAGGGGAACTGGAAACACCATATATTTT.

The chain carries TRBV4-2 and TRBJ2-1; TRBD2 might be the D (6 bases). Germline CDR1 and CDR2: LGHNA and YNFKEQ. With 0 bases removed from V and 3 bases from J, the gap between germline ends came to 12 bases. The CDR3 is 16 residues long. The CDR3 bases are TGTGCCAGCAGCCAAGATCTCGGGAGTAACTACAATGAGCAGTTCTTC. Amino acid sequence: CASSQDLGSNYNEQFF.

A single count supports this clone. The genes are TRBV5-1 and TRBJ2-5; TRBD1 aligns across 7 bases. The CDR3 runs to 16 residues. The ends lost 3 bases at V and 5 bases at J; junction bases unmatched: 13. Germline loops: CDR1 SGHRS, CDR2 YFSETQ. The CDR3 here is CASSYTGQTGVETQYF. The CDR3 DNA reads TGCGCCAGCAGCTACACGGGACAGACGGGCGTGGAGACCCAGTACTTC.

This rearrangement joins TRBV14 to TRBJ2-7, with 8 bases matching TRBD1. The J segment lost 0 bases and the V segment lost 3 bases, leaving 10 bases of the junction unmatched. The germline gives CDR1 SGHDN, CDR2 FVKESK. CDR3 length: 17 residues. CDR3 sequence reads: CASSHPGQGASSYEQYF. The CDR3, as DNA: TGTGCCAGCAGCCACCCGGGGCAGGGGGCTAGCTCCTACGAGCAGTACTTC.

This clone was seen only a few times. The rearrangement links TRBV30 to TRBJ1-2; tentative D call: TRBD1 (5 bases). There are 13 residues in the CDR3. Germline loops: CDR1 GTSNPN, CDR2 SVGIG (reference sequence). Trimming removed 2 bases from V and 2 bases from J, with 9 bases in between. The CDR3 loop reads CAWSRTQNYGYTF. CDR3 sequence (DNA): TGTGCCTGGAGTAGGACACAAAACTATGGCTACACCTTC.

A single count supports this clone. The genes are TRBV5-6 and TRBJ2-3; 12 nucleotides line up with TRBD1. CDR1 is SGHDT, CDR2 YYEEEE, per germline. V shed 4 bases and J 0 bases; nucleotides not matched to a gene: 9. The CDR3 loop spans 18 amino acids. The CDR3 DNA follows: TGTGCCAGCAGCCGCTTAGGGACAGGGGGCCCGAGCACAGATACGCAGTATTTT. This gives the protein CASSRLGTGGPSTDTQYF.

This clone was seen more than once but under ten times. The CDR3 bases are TGCGCCAGCAGCCAAGATACCCGAGCCCCCTCTTATGGCTACACCTTC. Translated: CASSQDTRAPSYGYTF. V usage is TRBV4-1 and J usage is TRBJ1-2; the D is unclear. Germline V gene lookup returns CDR1 MGHRA and CDR2 YSYEKL. This CDR3 comprises 16 residues. The V gene lost 0 bases and the J gene lost 5 bases, with 16 bases spanning the gap.

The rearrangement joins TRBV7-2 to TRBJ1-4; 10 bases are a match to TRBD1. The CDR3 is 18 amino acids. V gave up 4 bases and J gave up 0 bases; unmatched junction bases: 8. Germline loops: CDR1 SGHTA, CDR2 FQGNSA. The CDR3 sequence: CASSWDRGAGATNEKLFF. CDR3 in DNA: TGTGCCAGCAGCTGGGACAGGGGAGCGGGGGCAACTAATGAAAAACTGTTTTTT.

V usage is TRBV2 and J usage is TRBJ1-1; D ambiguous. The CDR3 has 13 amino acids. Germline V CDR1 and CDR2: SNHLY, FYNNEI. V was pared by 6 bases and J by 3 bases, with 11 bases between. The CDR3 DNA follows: TGTGCCAGCAGCGGATGGGAGGACACTGAAGCTTTCTTT. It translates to CASSGWEDTEAFF.

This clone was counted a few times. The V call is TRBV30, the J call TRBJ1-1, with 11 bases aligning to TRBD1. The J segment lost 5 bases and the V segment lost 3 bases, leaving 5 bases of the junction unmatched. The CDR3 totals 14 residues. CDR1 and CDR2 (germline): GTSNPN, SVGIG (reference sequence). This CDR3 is CAWSPGTGGTEAFF. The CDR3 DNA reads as TGTGCCTGGAGCCCCGGGACAGGGGGAACTGAAGCTTTCTTT.

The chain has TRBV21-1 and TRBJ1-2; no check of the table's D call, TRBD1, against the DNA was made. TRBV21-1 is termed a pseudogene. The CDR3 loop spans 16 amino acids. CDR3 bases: TGTGCCAGCAGTAGGTGGACAGGAGATTGTAACTATGGCTACACCTTC. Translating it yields CASSRWTGDCNYGYTF.

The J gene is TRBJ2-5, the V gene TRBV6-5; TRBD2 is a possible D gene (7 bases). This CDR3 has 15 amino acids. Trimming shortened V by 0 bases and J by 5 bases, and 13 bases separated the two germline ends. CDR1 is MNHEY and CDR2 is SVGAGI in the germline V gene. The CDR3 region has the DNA TGTGCCAGCAGTTACTCTCGGGGGGCCGGGGAGACCCAGTACTTC. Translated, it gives CASSYSRGAGETQYF.